This TCR beta chain appears in the sequencing data of a study of control samples from healthy donors and cancer patients (dated by TCRdb to between 2020 and 2021). From its cysteine to its phenylalanine, the CDR3 spans 15 amino acids. Here the CDR3 DNA is all that survives: 45 bases in frame from base 1. Looking up the germline V gene yields CDR1 MDHEN and CDR2 SYDVKM. Unmatched junction bases come to 9, with V trimmed by 4 bases and J by 3 bases. For this clone: Which antigen it targets is not known. Base qualities are not provided; no much larger clone lies one nucleotide away.

The protocol used for the library was the immunoSEQ multiplex PCR assay. This immuneACCESS table, as held by TCRdb, lists in-frame sequences with V and J called but not all clones. Of the missing ones, under half trace to an unresolved V gene in checked studies; the others have no known cause. The sample table shows roughly 150,000 clones, and around 90% are seen once. The ten largest clones represent approximately 0.7% of the sample. The TCR was taken from a woman aged 25 to 39 in good health. The sequencing input was blood. The chain links TRBV28 with TRBJ2-7; 7 nucleotides in the junction match TRBD2. The CDR3 corresponds to CASSSPSSGRYEQYF. The DNA sequence is as follows: TGTGCCAGCAGTTCTCCCTCTAGCGGACGCTACGAGCAGTACTTC. Outside the CDR3, residues come from the reference TRBV28 and TRBJ2-7 proteins, so the full variable domain is: DVKVTQSSRYLVKRTGEKVFLECVQDMDHENMFWYRQDPGLGLRLIYFSYDVKMKEKGDIPEGYSVSREKKERFSLILESASTNQTSMYLCASSSPSSGRYEQYFGPGTRLTVT.